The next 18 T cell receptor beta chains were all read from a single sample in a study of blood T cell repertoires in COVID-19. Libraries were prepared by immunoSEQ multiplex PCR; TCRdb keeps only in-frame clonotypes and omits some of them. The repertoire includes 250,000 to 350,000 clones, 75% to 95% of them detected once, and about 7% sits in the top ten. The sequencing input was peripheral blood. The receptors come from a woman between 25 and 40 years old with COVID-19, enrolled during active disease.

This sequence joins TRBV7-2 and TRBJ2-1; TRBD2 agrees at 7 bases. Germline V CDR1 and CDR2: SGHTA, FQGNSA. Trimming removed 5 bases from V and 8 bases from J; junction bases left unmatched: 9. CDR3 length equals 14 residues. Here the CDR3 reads CASSPPERGDEQFF. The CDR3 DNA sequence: TGTGCCAGCAGCCCCCCGGAGCGGGGAGATGAGCAGTTCTTC. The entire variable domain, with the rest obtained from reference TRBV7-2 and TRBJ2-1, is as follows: GAGVSQSPSNKVTEKGKDVELRCDPISGHTALYWYRQSLGQGLEFLIYFQGNSAPDKSGLPSDRFSAERTGGSVSTLTIQRTQQEDSAVYLCASSPPERGDEQFFGPGTRLTVL.

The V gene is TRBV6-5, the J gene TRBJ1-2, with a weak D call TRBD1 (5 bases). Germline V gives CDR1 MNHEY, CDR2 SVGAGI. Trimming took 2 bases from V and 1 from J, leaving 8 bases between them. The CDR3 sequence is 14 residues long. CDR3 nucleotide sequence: TGTGCCAGCAGTTACCTACAGGATAACTATGGCTACACCTTC. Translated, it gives CASSYLQDNYGYTF.

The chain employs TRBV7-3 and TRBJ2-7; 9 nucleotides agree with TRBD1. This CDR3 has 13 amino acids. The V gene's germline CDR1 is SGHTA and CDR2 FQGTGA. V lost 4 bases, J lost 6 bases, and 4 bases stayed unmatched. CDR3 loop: CASSSGQGSEQYF. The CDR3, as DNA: TGTGCCAGCAGCTCGGGACAGGGATCCGAGCAGTACTTC.

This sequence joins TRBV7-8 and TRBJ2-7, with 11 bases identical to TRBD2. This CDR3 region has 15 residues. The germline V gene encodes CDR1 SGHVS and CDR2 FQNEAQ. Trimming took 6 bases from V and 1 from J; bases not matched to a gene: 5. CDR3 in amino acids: CASRSLAGGSYEQYF. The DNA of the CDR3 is TGTGCCAGCAGATCCCTAGCGGGAGGATCCTACGAGCAGTACTTC.

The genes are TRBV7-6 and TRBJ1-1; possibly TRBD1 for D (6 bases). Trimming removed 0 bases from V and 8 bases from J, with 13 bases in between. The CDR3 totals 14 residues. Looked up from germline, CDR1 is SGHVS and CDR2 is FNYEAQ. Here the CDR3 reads CASSLAGGAGEAFF. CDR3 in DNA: TGTGCCAGCAGCTTAGCGGGGGGGGCTGGAGAAGCTTTCTTT. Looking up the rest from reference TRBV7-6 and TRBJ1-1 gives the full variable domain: GAGVSQSPRYKVTKRGQDVALRCDPISGHVSLYWYRQALGQGPEFLTYFNYEAQQDKSGLPNDRFSAERPEGSISTLTIQRTEQRDSAMYRCASSLAGGAGEAFFGQGTRLTVV.

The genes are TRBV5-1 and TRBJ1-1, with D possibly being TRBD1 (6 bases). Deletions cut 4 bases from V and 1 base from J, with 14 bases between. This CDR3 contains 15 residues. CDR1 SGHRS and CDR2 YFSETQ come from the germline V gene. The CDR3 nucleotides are TGCGCCAGCAGCCTGGTCGGACAGCCGAACACTGAAGCTTTCTTT. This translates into CASSLVGQPNTEAFF.

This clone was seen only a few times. CDR3 protein: CASRGQGNQPQHF. As DNA, the CDR3 is TGTGCCAGCCGGGGACAGGGGAATCAGCCCCAGCATTTT. The rearrangement uses TRBV7-2 and TRBJ1-5; 10 bases fit TRBD1. This CDR3 contains 13 residues. The germline V gene has CDR1 SGHTA and CDR2 FQGNSA. V shed 8 bases, J shed 4 bases, and the junction held 2 bases outside the gene matches.

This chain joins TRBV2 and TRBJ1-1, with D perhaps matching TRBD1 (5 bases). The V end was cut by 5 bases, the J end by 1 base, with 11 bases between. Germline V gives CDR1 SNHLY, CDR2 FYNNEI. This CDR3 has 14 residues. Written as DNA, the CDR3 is TGTGCCAGCAGTCCTAAAACAGGGAACACTGAAGCTTTCTTT. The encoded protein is CASSPKTGNTEAFF.

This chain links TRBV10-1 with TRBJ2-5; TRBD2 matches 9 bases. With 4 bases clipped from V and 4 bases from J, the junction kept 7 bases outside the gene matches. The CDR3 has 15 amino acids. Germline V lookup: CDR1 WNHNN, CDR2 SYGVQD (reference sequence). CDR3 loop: CASSGVAGVAETQYF. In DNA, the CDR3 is TGCGCCAGCAGTGGGGTAGCGGGAGTGGCAGAGACCCAGTACTTC.

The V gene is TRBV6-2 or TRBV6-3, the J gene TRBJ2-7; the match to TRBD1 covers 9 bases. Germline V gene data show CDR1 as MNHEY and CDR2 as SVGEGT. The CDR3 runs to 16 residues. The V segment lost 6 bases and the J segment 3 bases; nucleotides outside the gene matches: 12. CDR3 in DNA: TGTGCCAGCAGCCCCACAGGGGGCCTAATAAACTACGAGCAGTACTTC. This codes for CASSPTGGLINYEQYF.

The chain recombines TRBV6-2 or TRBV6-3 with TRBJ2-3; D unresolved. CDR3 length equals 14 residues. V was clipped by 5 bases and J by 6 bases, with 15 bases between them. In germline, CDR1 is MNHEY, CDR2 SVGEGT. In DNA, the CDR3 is TGTGCCAGCAGTCTGACGGTGGGCTTTGATACGCAGTATTTT. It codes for CASSLTVGFDTQYF.

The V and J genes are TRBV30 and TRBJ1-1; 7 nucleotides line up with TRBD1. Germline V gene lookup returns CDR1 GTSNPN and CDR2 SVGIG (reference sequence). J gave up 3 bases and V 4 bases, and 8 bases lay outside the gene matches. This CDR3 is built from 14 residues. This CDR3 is CAWMEDRVYTEAFF. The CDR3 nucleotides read TGTGCCTGGATGGAAGACAGGGTGTACACTGAAGCTTTCTTT.

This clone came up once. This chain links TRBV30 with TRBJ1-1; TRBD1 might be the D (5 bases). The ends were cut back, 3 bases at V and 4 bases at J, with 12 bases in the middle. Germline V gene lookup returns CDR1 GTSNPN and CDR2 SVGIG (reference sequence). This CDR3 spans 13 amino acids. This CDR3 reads CAWSTGLGTEAFF. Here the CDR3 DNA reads TGTGCCTGGAGCACAGGTCTGGGCACTGAAGCTTTCTTT.

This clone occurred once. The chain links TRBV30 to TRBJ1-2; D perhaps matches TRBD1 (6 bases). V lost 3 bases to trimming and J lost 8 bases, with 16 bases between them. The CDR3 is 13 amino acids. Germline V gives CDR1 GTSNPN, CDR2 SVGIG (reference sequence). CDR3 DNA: TGTGCCTGGAGAAGTTACAGGGCTAGGGGCTACACCTTC. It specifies CAWRSYRARGYTF.

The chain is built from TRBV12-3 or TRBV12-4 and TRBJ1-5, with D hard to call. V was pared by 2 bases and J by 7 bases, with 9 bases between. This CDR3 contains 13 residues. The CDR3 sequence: CASSLPGGQPQHF. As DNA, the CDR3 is TGTGCCAGCAGTTTACCGGGAGGCCAGCCCCAGCATTTT.

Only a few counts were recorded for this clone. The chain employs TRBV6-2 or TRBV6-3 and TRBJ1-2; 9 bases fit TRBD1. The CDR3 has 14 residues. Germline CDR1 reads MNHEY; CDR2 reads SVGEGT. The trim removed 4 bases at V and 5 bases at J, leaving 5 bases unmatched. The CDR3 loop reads CASSSQGALYGYTF. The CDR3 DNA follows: TGTGCCAGCAGTTCACAGGGGGCCCTTTATGGCTACACCTTC.

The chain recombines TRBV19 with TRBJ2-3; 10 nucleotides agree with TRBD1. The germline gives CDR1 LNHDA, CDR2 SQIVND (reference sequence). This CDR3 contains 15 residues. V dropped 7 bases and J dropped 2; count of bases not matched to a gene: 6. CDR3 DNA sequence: TGTGCCAGTACCGCGGGACAGGGGCACACAGATACGCAGTATTTT. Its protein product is CASTAGQGHTDTQYF.

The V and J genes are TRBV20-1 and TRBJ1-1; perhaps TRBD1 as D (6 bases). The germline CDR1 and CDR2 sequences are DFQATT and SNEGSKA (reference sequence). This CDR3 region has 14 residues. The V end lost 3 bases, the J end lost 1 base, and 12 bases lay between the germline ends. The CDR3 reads CSASRGGRNTEAFF. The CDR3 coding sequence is TGCAGTGCTAGTCGCGGGGGGCGGAACACTGAAGCTTTCTTT.